This T cell receptor beta chain emerged from a study of T cells in narcolepsy. About the research overall: Healthy controls were enrolled alongside patients with narcolepsy type 1 or type 2. Study observations and caveats: Autoreactive clone sequences were missing from some blood memory CD4+ repertoires. Same-patient CSF and blood CD4+ T cell clonotypes included HCRT-specific and TRIB2-specific autoreactive ones.

V shed 2 bases and J 7 bases; nucleotides not matched to a gene: 5. Germline V gives CDR1 WSHSY, CDR2 SAAADI. This CDR3 has 14 residues. Comments on this clone: Its cognate antigen is unknown.

Produced via immunoSEQ multiplex PCR; TCRdb's table is partial and in-frame only. The table has about 27,000 clones, about 89% seen once. This receptor was identified in a human donor with narcolepsy. This rearrangement joins TRBV10-2 to TRBJ1-5, with 7 nucleotides matching TRBD1. Source material: CD45RA- memory CD4+ T cells from PBMCs. CDR3: CASSEQGGGQPQHF. CDR3 nucleotides: TGCGCCAGCAGTGAGCAAGGGGGCGGGCAGCCCCAGCATTTT.